This T cell receptor beta chain is from a study of shared clonotypes between healthy human individuals. Background on the study: Each donor's CD8 memory used one plate, CD8 naive two, each CD4 subset three.

Notes on the study in general: Generally, naive subsets came out with larger estimated richness than memory subsets.

The CDR3 has 12 amino acids. CDR1 is SQVTM, CDR2 ANQGSEA, per germline. The V and J ends lost 7 bases and 3 bases respectively, with 13 bases between them. Assay: immunoSEQ multiplex PCR; the TCRdb copy retains only in-frame clones and omits some. The sample has 2.3 million or so clones; over 90% are singletons. Only Caucasian adults living in Nashville, Tennessee made up the donor group. Remarks on this clone: Its antigen remains unknown.

Material: naive CD4+ T cells from PBMCs. Subset: CD45RA+ positively selected. The rearrangement joins TRBV29-1 to TRBJ2-7, with D perhaps TRBD2 (5 bases). The clonotype was recovered from a man between 18 and 35 years old in good health. Some clones in this sample may be carry-over from other donors' samples. CDR3 in DNA: TGCAGCGCCTCGTTAGGGAGCTACGAGCAGTACTTC. This encodes CSASLGSYEQYF.